The clone carrying this T cell receptor (beta chain) has only a few counts. Its cognate antigen is unknown. These data belong to a study of cytomegalovirus exposure and HLA in healthy donors. Whole-study context: There were fewer than 130 million unique TCR beta sequences, drawn from approximately 190 million T cells, in an earlier analysis.

Broader study findings: Most of the CMV-associated TCR beta chains (in a later analysis) appeared to be HLA-restricted. There were reportedly fewer N-insertions in an Asian-associated ancestry cluster than the roughly 670-donor mean, in a later analysis. Common viral pathogens (according to a later analysis) appeared linked to several of the most significant clusters.

CDR1 MGHRA and CDR2 YSYEKL come from the germline V gene. The CDR3 is made up of 16 amino acids. The ends lost 4 bases at V and 3 bases at J; junction bases unmatched: 10. Primers: 60 Vbeta forward and 13 Jbeta reverse. Method: immunoSEQ multiplex PCR; TCRdb's copy keeps in-frame clones and lacks some. In the table there are around 130,000 clones, roughly 82% of which are singletons. Sequencing was carried out using PBMCs. The V and J genes are TRBV4-1 and TRBJ1-1; 8 nucleotides agree with TRBD1. The sequence came from a woman aged 18-29 years in good health and CMV-seronegative. This CDR3 is CASSPPLTGGDTEAFF. In DNA, the CDR3 is TGCGCCAGCAGCCCACCCTTAACAGGGGGAGACACTGAAGCTTTCTTT.